This T cell receptor (beta chain) was sequenced during a study of T cell responses to AZD1222 COVID-19 vaccine (dated by TCRdb to the early 2020s). Some background on the complete study: TCR sequencing was performed for 230 to 250 trial participants, of whom around 210 were given two doses of AZD1222 and around 25 were given two doses of MenACWY control vaccine. Enrollment into the trials was organized by age into subgroups of 18-55, 56-69 and 70-plus years, and those subgroups contained roughly 150, 30 and 60 TCR-sequenced participants, respectively. Paper-wide results and their limitations: The 56-69-year group was small, and its depth increase did not reach significance, likely because of low power. Because no samples from the day 14 peak response were available, repertoires could be characterized only after the peak T cell response. Only five or six AZD1222 recipients were SARS-CoV-2 seropositive at baseline, limiting conclusions about previously exposed vaccinees. Nearly half of unique spike-specific TCRs reportedly recognized epitopes outside regions mutated in the B.1.351 and B.1.1.7 variants. After two AZD1222 doses, spike-specific TCR breadth and depth were significantly higher than at day 0 and than in MenACWY recipients. Participants were mostly white British and included more females than males, and it was suggested by the authors that clonal diversity may have been underestimated. The whole spike protein was spanned by vaccine-associated CD4 TCRs, and dominant responses were seen in regions 160-218 and 743-854.

V loses 0 bases of germline sequence and J loses 4 bases, and the interval between the two ends is 8 bases. CDR1 SGHRS and CDR2 YFSETQ were looked up in the germline V gene. Counted from cysteine to phenylalanine, this CDR3 has 13 amino acids. The only DNA kept is the CDR3, 39 bases in frame from the first base. The CDR3 regions of human TCRbeta chains were analyzed by immunosequencing. On the authors' methods: TCRs in the repertoires were matched against a reference library of SARS-CoV-2-specific TCRs that had been generated with the MIRA antigen-specificity platform. Breadth was defined as the fraction of unique TCRs that were SARS-CoV-2-associated, and depth was defined as the fraction of total T cells that were SARS-CoV-2-associated. Using the MIRA data, each spike-specific TCR was assigned both to the spike region to which the TCR was reactive and to a CD4 or CD8 class. Log10-transformed breadth and depth values were compared by one-way ANOVA with Sidak's multiple comparisons tests. TCRdb's version of the immuneACCESS table is confined to in-frame rearrangements and falls short of the full clone set. An unresolved V gene accounts for under half of the shortfall where checked; the remainder is of unknown origin. D and trimming were read from the DNA, whereas the V and J calls and clone size are those reported in that table. The sample table shows approximately 190,000 clones, and 87% are seen once. The top ten hold 2.5% to 3% of the sample.

The time point label of this sample denotes: baseline before first vaccination. The treatment or condition label corresponds to: meningococcal conjugate vaccine given as trial control. Vaccinee samples came from UK trials COV001 and COV002, including a single-blind randomized controlled phase 2/3 trial of AZD1222 (ChAdOx1 nCoV-19) in healthy adults. Trial participant PBMC samples were collected at day 0 and day 28 after the second dose for TCRbeta chain sequencing. In regard to this clone: Its antigen is still unknown. No much larger clonotype is one base removed from it; base qualities were not supplied.

This clonotype was sampled from an adult in good health. The source was peripheral blood, collected on day 0 of MenACWY control vaccination. This sequence uses TRBV5-1 and TRBJ2-7, and possibly TRBD1, on 5 matching bases. Here is the DNA: TGCGCCAGCAGCTTGGATAGGGGATACGAGCAGTACTTC. It translates as CASSLDRGYEQYF. Reference TRBV5-1 and TRBJ2-7 proteins supply the regions before and after the CDR3; the full variable domain is: KAGVTQTPRYLIKTRGQQVTLSCSPISGHRSVSWYQQTPGQGLQFLFEYFSETQRNKGNFPGRFSGRQFSNSRSEMNVSTLELGDSALYLCASSLDRGYEQYFGPGTRLTVT.